This record concerns one TCR beta chain sequence. V lost 0 bases to trimming and J lost 0 bases, with 9 bases between them. Germline loops: CDR1 KGHSH, CDR2 LQKENI. The CDR3 is 16 amino acids. The data are from a study of blood T cell repertoires in COVID-19. Cohorts were assigned according to the clinical history that participants reported. Repertoires were generated with immunoSEQ multiplex PCR, while TCRdb's copy carries only in-frame clones and drops some. Counted here are roughly 320,000 clones, approximately 90% occurring once; the ten biggest clones make up around 4.2%. The source material was PBMCs or T cells enriched from blood (not recorded which). This TCR was recovered from a young woman who had been exposed to COVID-19. V gene TRBV18 combines with J gene TRBJ1-3; a weak D match, TRBD1 (5 bases). The CDR3 DNA reads TGTGCCAGCTCACCACCGGGGCAGAGCTCTGGAAACACCATATATTTT. As protein: CASSPPGQSSGNTIYF.